This T cell receptor (beta chain) is from a study of blood T cell repertoires in COVID-19. CDR1 is SGHVS and CDR2 is FQNEAQ in the germline V gene. Trimming shortened V by 0 bases and J by 2 bases, and 11 bases separated the two germline ends. CDR3 length equals 16 residues. Sequencing was performed with immunoSEQ multiplex PCR; in TCRdb, only in-frame clones are kept and a portion is missing. The sample shows a few hundred thousand clones, 85% to 90% of them seen only once. Material for sequencing was peripheral blood. The rearrangement joins TRBV7-8 to TRBJ1-3; no definite D call. This receptor was identified in a woman aged 55-69 years with COVID-19, enrolled during active disease. The CDR3 spells CASSLANLGAGNTIYF. CDR3 bases: TGTGCCAGCAGCTTAGCAAACCTCGGGGCTGGAAACACCATATATTTT.